Shown below are 8 T cell receptor beta chains from a single sample sequenced in a study of cytomegalovirus exposure and HLA in healthy donors. The study ran its PCR with 60 Vbeta and 13 Jbeta primers. TCRdb's copy holds only in-frame clones and misses some; the assay was immunoSEQ multiplex PCR. This repertoire shows about 280,000 clones, around 90% found once; its top ten account for 2% to 3%. The sequenced material came from PBMCs. The receptors come from a woman in her late teens or twenties in good health and CMV-seronegative.

The chain recombines TRBV11-2 with TRBJ2-1, with 12 bases that match TRBD2. The germline V gene encodes CDR1 SGHAT and CDR2 FQNNGV. The CDR3 is made up of 17 amino acids. J gave up 9 bases and V 1 base, and 10 bases lay outside the gene matches. CDR3 nucleotide sequence: TGTGCCAGCAGCTTAGCCCTAGCGGGGGGGGCGACTGGTGAGCAGTTCTTC. It encodes CASSLALAGGATGEQFF.

This clone was observed a handful of times. The chain links TRBV1 to TRBJ2-1; the DNA was not used to check the table's D call, TRBD2. TRBV1 is shown as a pseudogene. CDR3 length: 14 amino acids. The CDR3: CTSSPGGLSDEQFF. CDR3 in DNA: TGCACCAGCAGCCCCGGGGGTCTTAGCGATGAGCAGTTCTTC.

This chain joins TRBV6-5 and TRBJ1-2, with a possible D match to TRBD1 (6 bases). Deletions cut 7 bases from V and 5 bases from J, with 20 bases between. The CDR3 has 15 residues. In germline, CDR1 is MNHEY, CDR2 SVGAGI. The DNA of the CDR3 is TGTGCCAGCAACGAGGGTGGGGGGGCGGTATATGGCTACACCTTC. Translated, it gives CASNEGGGAVYGYTF.

The gene calls are TRBV5-4 and TRBJ1-6; TRBD1 matches 9 bases. Germline V lookup: CDR1 SGHNT, CDR2 YYREEE (reference sequence). CDR3 length: 15 residues. J gave up 5 bases and V 4 bases, and 4 bases lay outside the gene matches. The CDR3 DNA reads as TGTGCCAGCAGCCCCGGACAGGGGAATAATTCACCCCTCCACTTT. Translated: CASSPGQGNNSPLHF.

The V call is TRBV6-5, the J call TRBJ1-1; 8 bases fit TRBD1. The junction had 8 bases not matched to a gene; V was cut back by 7 bases and J by 4 bases. This CDR3 has 14 residues. Germline V CDR1 and CDR2: MNHEY, SVGAGI. The CDR3 DNA follows: TGTGCCAGCACCGAGGACAGGGTTGGCACTGAAGCTTTCTTT. Protein sequence: CASTEDRVGTEAFF.

This clone occurred a few times. This chain joins TRBV27 and TRBJ1-6, with D possibly being TRBD1 (5 bases). V shed 5 bases and J shed 10 bases, with 18 bases lying between them. Per germline, CDR1 MNHEY and CDR2 SMNVEV (reference sequence). There are 15 residues in the CDR3. The CDR3 DNA sequence: TGTGCCAGCAGTCCCGTAGCTCCCGGGGGGTCACCCCTCCACTTT. Translating it yields CASSPVAPGGSPLHF.

This clone was seen only once. The rearrangement uses TRBV11-2 and TRBJ2-7, with TRBD1 as a possible D gene (6 bases). Trimming took off 0 bases at V and 3 bases at J, with 12 bases between the two ends. The CDR3 spans 15 residues. CDR1 is SGHAT and CDR2 is FQNNGV in the germline V gene. CDR3 residues: CASSLEYRDIYEQYF. CDR3 nucleotide sequence: TGTGCCAGCAGCTTAGAATACAGGGACATCTACGAGCAGTACTTC.

V gene TRBV5-5 combines with J gene TRBJ1-1; 7 nucleotides match TRBD1. The CDR3 runs to 15 residues. Germline V gene lookup returns CDR1 SGHKS and CDR2 YYEKEE (reference sequence). J lost 6 bases, V lost 3 bases, and 11 bases had no gene match. The CDR3 here is CASSSQGQAGSEAFF. The CDR3, as DNA: TGTGCCAGCAGCTCCCAAGGACAGGCCGGGTCTGAAGCTTTCTTT.